These 24 T cell receptor beta chains were all obtained from the same sample, sequenced in a study of human T cells and chemical hapten exposure. TCRdb reprocessed the RACE reads via MiXCR and lists one record per CDR3 protein. Counted here are about 140,000 distinct CDR3 sequences, about 10% occurring once; the ten biggest clones make up about 1.4%. Time point given: patch test 2, 6 weeks after DPC sensitization. Stated treatment: therapeutic diphenylcyclopropenone sensitization with weekly scalp DPC. The material sequenced was whole blood, taken in connection with sensitization to the hapten diphenylcyclopropenone (DPC). The receptors come from a woman between 50 and 59 years old with alopecia areata. Some clones in this sample may be carry-over from other donors' samples.

This clonotype has more than one count but fewer than ten. V usage is TRBV18 and J usage is TRBJ1-5; tentatively, D is TRBD1 (6 bases). Trimming pared 2 bases from V and 15 bases from J, leaving 17 bases between. The CDR3 length is 13 residues. CDR1 and CDR2 from the germline V gene are KGHSH and LQKENI. The CDR3 reads CASSPGETGTRHF. CDR3 DNA: TGTGCCAGCTCACCAGGGGAAACCGGGACAAGGCATTTT.

There are many counts of this clonotype. This chain joins TRBV12-3 or TRBV12-4 and TRBJ2-1; 7 bases agree with TRBD2. V dropped 3 bases and J dropped 8; count of bases not matched to a gene: 7. This CDR3 has 14 amino acids. CDR3 in DNA: TGTGCCAGCAGTTTGGGCGGGACTAAGTATGAGCAGTTCTTC. It codes for CASSLGGTKYEQFF.

The V gene is TRBV25-1, the J gene TRBJ2-7; D possibly corresponds to TRBD2 (6 bases). The V and J ends lost 6 bases and 2 bases respectively, with 17 bases between them. Per the germline V gene, CDR1 is MGHDK and CDR2 is SYGVNS. This CDR3 comprises 15 residues. CDR3 in DNA: TGTGCCAGCAGGGGTGGTGTTAGCGGAGCCTACGAGCAGTACTTC. Translation gives CASRGGVSGAYEQYF.

This clonotype was seen only a few times. This chain connects TRBV7-3 to TRBJ2-2, with 7 nucleotides matching TRBD1. The CDR3 extends over 16 amino acids. Looked up from germline, CDR1 is SGHTA and CDR2 is FQGTGA. The ends lost 4 bases at V and 1 base at J; junction bases unmatched: 6. The CDR3 DNA reads TGTGCCAGCAGCTCCGCCCCAGGGGGGAACACCGGGGAGCTGTTTTTT. Translation: CASSSAPGGNTGELFF.

This clonotype was counted at least ten times. CDR3 nucleotide sequence: TGTGCCAGCGACCGGACAGGGGGAAAACTGTTTTTT. It encodes CASDRTGGKLFF. This chain joins TRBV6-1 and TRBJ1-4, with 10 bases that match TRBD1. The J segment lost 10 bases and the V segment lost 8 bases, leaving 4 bases of the junction unmatched. Per the germline V gene, CDR1 is MNHNS and CDR2 is SASEGT. The CDR3 length is 12 residues.

This clonotype appeared many times. The chain couples TRBV3-1 to TRBJ2-4; no reliable D call. The CDR3 is 14 amino acids. Germline V gene lookup returns CDR1 LGHDT and CDR2 YNNKEL (reference sequence). The V end lost 1 base, the J end lost 0 bases, and 4 bases lay between the germline ends. The CDR3 reads CASSQGVAKNIQYF. In DNA, the CDR3 is TGTGCCAGCAGCCAAGGAGTAGCCAAAAACATTCAGTACTTC.

V usage is TRBV9 and J usage is TRBJ2-7; tentative D call: TRBD2 (5 bases). CDR3 length: 13 amino acids. The V end was cut by 3 bases, the J end by 0 bases, with 7 bases between. Germline CDR1 SGDLS, CDR2 YYNGEE. CDR3 sequence (DNA): TGTGCCAGCAGCGCGGGGAGCTCCTACGAGCAGTACTTC. The encoded protein is CASSAGSSYEQYF.

This chain connects TRBV7-6 to TRBJ2-5, with TRBD1 identical over 7 bases. The CDR3 runs 17 residues. From germline, CDR1 is SGHVS and CDR2 FNYEAQ. V was pared by 5 bases and J by 0 bases, with 12 bases of the junction left unmatched. The CDR3 region has the DNA TGTGCCAGCAGCCCCGGGACAGCTTTCGTAAACCAAGAGACCCAGTACTTC. This translates into CASSPGTAFVNQETQYF.

This clonotype was picked up a small number of times. This chain links TRBV9 with TRBJ2-5; a weak D match, TRBD2 (6 bases). The germline V gene encodes CDR1 SGDLS and CDR2 YYNGEE. This CDR3 contains 12 residues. V was cut by 5 bases and J by 4 bases, with 9 bases left in between. The CDR3 region has the DNA TGTGCCAGCAGTACGGGAGTAGAGACCCAGTACTTC. Translation gives CASSTGVETQYF.

This chain joins TRBV6-2 or TRBV6-3 and TRBJ1-5; a weak D match, TRBD1 (5 bases). Trimming took 6 bases from V and 9 from J, leaving 12 bases between them. The CDR3 has 12 residues. Germline CDR1 and CDR2: MNHEY and SVGEGT. The CDR3 is CASRYAQGPQHF. CDR3 nucleotide sequence: TGTGCCAGCAGATACGCCCAGGGGCCCCAGCATTTT.

This chain joins TRBV7-2 and TRBJ2-5, with D unresolved. V was cut by 5 bases and J by 2 bases, with 9 bases left in between. The CDR3 length is 13 residues. Per germline, CDR1 SGHTA and CDR2 FQGNSA. CDR3 sequence: CASSGRSQETQYF. Written as DNA, the CDR3 is TGTGCCAGCAGCGGTCGGAGTCAAGAGACCCAGTACTTC.

This clonotype was counted a few times. The gene calls are TRBV6-2 or TRBV6-3 and TRBJ2-1; 11 bases are a match to TRBD2. Losses at the gene ends were 10 bases for V and 7 bases for J; bases not matched to a gene: 6. The V gene's germline CDR1 is MNHEY and CDR2 SVGEGT. This CDR3 contains 13 residues. The CDR3 DNA is TGTGCCATCCGGACTAGCGGGCCGAATGAGCAGTTCTTC. It specifies CAIRTSGPNEQFF.

This clonotype was counted many times. The chain joins TRBV5-4 to TRBJ2-3; 12 positions match TRBD1. V gave up 0 bases and J gave up 5 bases; unmatched junction bases: 10. Germline CDR1 and CDR2: SGHNT and YYREEE (reference sequence). The CDR3 covers 18 residues. CDR3 DNA: TGTGCCAGCAGCTTGGGGTTCGGGACAGGGGGCGGGCAAGATACGCAGTATTTT. Protein: CASSLGFGTGGGQDTQYF.

In its sample, this clonotype was seen a few times. The V gene is TRBV7-9, the J gene TRBJ2-5, with D uncertain. This CDR3 is 13 amino acids long. V was clipped by 1 base and J by 3 bases, with 6 bases between them. Germline CDR1 is SEHNR and CDR2 is FQNEAQ (reference sequence). CDR3 residues: CASSLDLKETQYF. In DNA form, the CDR3 reads TGTGCCAGCAGCTTAGACCTTAAAGAGACCCAGTACTTC. Together with reference TRBV7-9 and TRBJ2-5, the CDR3 gives the full variable domain: DTGVSQNPRHKITKRGQNVTFRCDPISEHNRLYWYRQTLGQGPEFLTYFQNEAQLEKSRLLSDRFSAERPKGSFSTLEIQRTEQGDSAMYLCASSLDLKETQYFGPGTRLLVL.

The table lists this clonotype with a few counts. The CDR3 region has the DNA TGTGCCAGCAGCCAGACGCAGGGTTTCACCGGGGAGCTGTTTTTT. Amino acids: CASSQTQGFTGELFF. V gene TRBV6-5 combines with J gene TRBJ2-2, with D possibly matching TRBD1 (5 bases). Trimming cost V 6 bases and J 4 bases, with 15 bases left between them. The V gene's germline CDR1 is MNHEY and CDR2 SVGAGI. This CDR3 contains 15 residues.

The CDR3 nucleotides are TGTGCCAGCAGCCCTAGTGGAGGACTAGCGGGAGTTCCGGGCAATGAGCAGTTCTTC. Protein: CASSPSGGLAGVPGNEQFF. The chain couples TRBV11-1 to TRBJ2-1; 13 bases line up with TRBD2. The CDR3 totals 19 residues. Trimming removed 5 bases from V and 6 bases from J; junction bases left unmatched: 16. CDR1 is SGHAT, CDR2 FQDESV, per germline (reference sequence).

This CDR3 reads CASSSQPGPTYEQYF. In DNA form, the CDR3 reads TGTGCCAGCAGCTCCCAGCCGGGACCGACCTACGAGCAGTACTTC. V and J are TRBV7-2 and TRBJ2-7; D may be TRBD1 or TRBD2 (5 bases each). The CDR3 consists of 15 residues. Trimming stripped 4 bases from V and 2 bases from J, with 15 bases between. Germline V CDR1 and CDR2: SGHTA, FQGNSA.

The table lists this clonotype with a few counts. The V and J genes are TRBV20-1 and TRBJ2-7; 8 nucleotides match TRBD1. There are 14 residues in the CDR3. After removal of 6 bases from V and 2 bases from J, the junction contained 9 bases not matched to a gene. Looked up from germline, CDR1 is DFQATT and CDR2 is SNEGSKA (reference sequence). CDR3 nucleotides: TGCAGTGCCAGTACCCCAGGGGGCACCTACGAGCAGTACTTC. Amino acids: CSASTPGGTYEQYF.

This clonotype occurred a few times. This rearrangement joins TRBV11-2 to TRBJ2-2, with a weak D call TRBD2 (5 bases). V shed 3 bases and J shed 2 bases, with 10 bases lying between them. Per the germline V gene, CDR1 is SGHAT and CDR2 is FQNNGV. The CDR3 has 15 residues. Written as DNA, the CDR3 is TGTGCCAGCAGCTTCAAGCGGACTAACACCGGGGAGCTGTTTTTT. This sequence encodes CASSFKRTNTGELFF.

The rearrangement uses TRBV20-1 and TRBJ1-1; 7 bases align to TRBD1. The CDR3 has 13 amino acids. After removal of 5 bases from V and 5 bases from J, the junction contained 8 bases not matched to a gene. Germline values: CDR1 DFQATT, CDR2 SNEGSKA (reference sequence). The DNA of the CDR3 is TGCAGTGCTGCCCGGGACAGACGGACTGAAGCTTTCTTT. Translating gives CSAARDRRTEAFF.

This clonotype occurred a few times. The chain recombines TRBV4-2 with TRBJ1-6, with D perhaps TRBD1 (5 bases). Germline V gene data show CDR1 as LGHNA and CDR2 as YNFKEQ. Between the trimmed V and J ends, which lost 0 bases and 9 bases, there was a span of 9 bases. The CDR3 loop spans 14 amino acids. The CDR3 nucleotides read TGTGCCAGCAGCCAAGAGGGGCTGAGTTCACCCCTCCACTTT. Encoded protein: CASSQEGLSSPLHF.

This clonotype came up many times. V is TRBV6-2 or TRBV6-3 and J is TRBJ1-5; D might be TRBD1 (6 bases). The germline CDR1 and CDR2 sequences are MNHEY and SVGEGT. V shed 2 bases and J shed 3 bases, with 11 bases lying between them. The CDR3 covers 15 residues. CDR3 in DNA: TGTGCCAGCAGTTACAAAACAGGGTTCAATCAGCCCCAGCATTTT. This sequence encodes CASSYKTGFNQPQHF.

The chain has TRBV20-1 and TRBJ1-2; 12 bases match TRBD1. This CDR3 has 16 residues. V shed 3 bases, J shed 3 bases, and the junction held 8 bases outside the gene matches. Germline V gene data show CDR1 as DFQATT and CDR2 as SNEGSKA (reference sequence). The CDR3 coding sequence is TGCAGTGCTAGGGTGACCGGGACAGGGGGCGACTATGGCTACACCTTC. Translating it yields CSARVTGTGGDYGYTF.

This clonotype was recorded many times. V gene TRBV10-3 combines with J gene TRBJ1-1; possible D gene TRBD1, 5 bases. The CDR3 sequence is 19 residues long. Germline V CDR1 and CDR2: ENHRY, SYGVKD. Trimming took 2 bases from V and 3 from J, leaving 25 bases between them. CDR3 in DNA: TGTGCCATCAGTGAGCGCCCAACCGGGACTCTGGGCGGGGACACTGAAGCTTTCTTT. The encoded protein is CAISERPTGTLGGDTEAFF.